Below are 11 T cell receptor beta chains sequenced from a single sample in a study of cytomegalovirus exposure and HLA in healthy donors. The PCR had 60 Vbeta and 13 Jbeta primers. TCRdb keeps only in-frame clones here, not all; method: immunoSEQ multiplex PCR. The sample yields about 130,000 clones, under 85% seen once. The sample consisted of PBMCs. These receptors were collected from a woman between 50 and 59 years old in good health and CMV-seropositive.

CDR3 nucleotides: TGTGCCAGCAGCTTAGGGGCAGACCTTCGGGAGACCCAGTACTTC. Translated: CASSLGADLRETQYF. The chain couples TRBV7-9 to TRBJ2-5; D is unclear. V dropped 1 base and J dropped 5 bases, with 14 bases sitting between them. The CDR3 consists of 15 residues. Germline V gene lookup returns CDR1 SEHNR and CDR2 FQNEAQ (reference sequence). Filled out from reference TRBV7-9 and TRBJ2-5, the complete variable domain reads DTGVSQNPRHKITKRGQNVTFRCDPISEHNRLYWYRQTLGQGPEFLTYFQNEAQLEKSRLLSDRFSAERPKGSFSTLEIQRTEQGDSAMYLCASSLGADLRETQYFGPGTRLLVL.

The V call is TRBV25-1, the J call TRBJ1-4, with D maybe TRBD1 (5 bases). Deletions cut 4 bases from V and 6 bases from J, with 18 bases between. CDR1 is MGHDK, CDR2 SYGVNS, per germline. The CDR3 has 16 amino acids. CDR3 in DNA: TGTGCCAGCAGTGGGGGACTCTGGGGCGGCGATGAAAAACTGTTTTTT. Translating gives CASSGGLWGGDEKLFF.

To note about this clone: Additional DNA sequences in this sample encode the identical CDR3. This chain's CDR3 is CASSLGATQETQYF. The CDR3, as DNA: TGCGCCAGCAGCTTGGGGGCCACGCAAGAGACCCAGTACTTC. V is TRBV5-1 and J is TRBJ2-5; D gene unclear. The CDR3 runs 14 residues. The germline V and J ends were trimmed by 0 bases and 2 bases, with 8 bases remaining between them. Germline-derived CDR1 and CDR2 are SGHRS and YFSETQ.

This clone has only a few counts. The V and J genes are TRBV6-5 and TRBJ2-2; 8 bases are shared with TRBD2. J gave up 7 bases and V 3 bases, and 10 bases lay outside the gene matches. CDR1 is MNHEY and CDR2 is SVGAGI in the germline V gene. The CDR3 runs 16 residues. The CDR3: CASSYVRGGQVGELFF. The CDR3 DNA sequence: TGTGCCAGCAGTTATGTTCGGGGGGGGCAAGTCGGGGAGCTGTTTTTT.

The chain employs TRBV7-2 and TRBJ1-3; unclear D gene. Germline-derived CDR1 and CDR2 are SGHTA and FQGNSA. V gave up 0 bases and J gave up 4 bases, with 10 bases separating them. This CDR3 spans 15 amino acids. The DNA of the CDR3 is TGTGCCAGCAGCTTAGCTGGGTCTAGAGGAAACACCATATATTTT. It is translated as CASSLAGSRGNTIYF.

V is TRBV5-8 and J is TRBJ1-6, with 7 nucleotides matching TRBD1. The trim removed 4 bases at V and 10 bases at J, leaving 14 bases unmatched. This CDR3 spans 16 amino acids. Germline V gene data show CDR1 as SGHTS and CDR2 as YDEGEE. CDR3 DNA: TGTGCCAGCAGCCAGACGCCCGACAGGGTTGGGTCACCCCTCCACTTT. Protein product: CASSQTPDRVGSPLHF.

This clone was seen only a few times. This rearrangement joins TRBV7-6 to TRBJ1-6, with unresolved D. This CDR3 has 15 amino acids. Germline V gene lookup returns CDR1 SGHVS and CDR2 FNYEAQ. With 2 bases removed from V and 9 bases from J, the gap between germline ends came to 14 bases. CDR3 in DNA: TGTGCCAGCAGCTTACTTAAGGGAGGGCCTTCACCCCTCCACTTT. It is translated as CASSLLKGGPSPLHF. The full variable domain, its missing parts supplied by reference TRBV7-6 and TRBJ1-6, is GAGVSQSPRYKVTKRGQDVALRCDPISGHVSLYWYRQALGQGPEFLTYFNYEAQQDKSGLPNDRFSAERPEGSISTLTIQRTEQRDSAMYRCASSLLKGGPSPLHFGNGTRLTVT.

This clone has more than one count but fewer than ten. The V gene is TRBV2, the J gene TRBJ2-7; 10 bases align to TRBD2. The CDR3 sequence is 14 residues long. Germline V gives CDR1 SNHLY, CDR2 FYNNEI. With 2 bases clipped from V and 4 bases from J, the junction kept 2 bases outside the gene matches. CDR3 loop: CASSERTSGYEQYF. CDR3 sequence (DNA): TGTGCCAGCAGTGAAAGGACTAGCGGATACGAGCAGTACTTC.

Only a few counts were recorded for this clone. The CDR3, as DNA: TGTGCCAGCAGCTCGGCCGTGAAGCGGGGGGGCCTCAATGAGCAGTTCTTC. Translation: CASSSAVKRGGLNEQFF. The chain recombines TRBV5-4 with TRBJ2-1; 10 nucleotides align to TRBD2. V shed 3 bases, J shed 6 bases, and the junction held 12 bases outside the gene matches. CDR3 length: 17 amino acids. Germline V gene sequence: CDR1 SGHNT, CDR2 YYREEE (reference sequence).

The J gene is TRBJ1-5, the V gene TRBV2; perhaps TRBD1 as D (5 bases). The V end lost 7 bases, the J end lost 3 bases, and 13 bases lay between the germline ends. The germline V gene has CDR1 SNHLY and CDR2 FYNNEI. CDR3 length: 14 residues. The CDR3 sequence: CASNGQGDNQPQHF. The DNA of the CDR3 is TGTGCCAGCAATGGGCAGGGTGACAATCAGCCCCAGCATTTT. Full variable domain (rest looked up from reference TRBV2 and TRBJ1-5): EPEVTQTPSHQVTQMGQEVILRCVPISNHLYFYWYRQILGQKVEFLVSFYNNEISEKSEIFDDQFSVERPDGSNFTLKIRSTKLEDSAMYFCASNGQGDNQPQHFGDGTRLSIL.

The genes are TRBV5-6 and TRBJ1-2, with TRBD1 as a possible D gene (6 bases). Looked up from germline, CDR1 is SGHDT and CDR2 is YYEEEE. Trimming cost V 3 bases and J 4 bases, with 10 bases left between them. This CDR3 has 13 residues. CDR3 in DNA: TGTGCCAGCAGCTCAGGGGTTAGCTATGGCTACACCTTC. Protein: CASSSGVSYGYTF. Full variable domain (missing parts from reference TRBV5-6 and TRBJ1-2): DAGVTQSPTHLIKTRGQQVTLRCSPKSGHDTVSWYQQALGQGPQFIFQYYEEEERQRGNFPDRFSGHQFPNYSSELNVNALLLGDSALYLCASSSGVSYGYTFGSGTRLTVV.